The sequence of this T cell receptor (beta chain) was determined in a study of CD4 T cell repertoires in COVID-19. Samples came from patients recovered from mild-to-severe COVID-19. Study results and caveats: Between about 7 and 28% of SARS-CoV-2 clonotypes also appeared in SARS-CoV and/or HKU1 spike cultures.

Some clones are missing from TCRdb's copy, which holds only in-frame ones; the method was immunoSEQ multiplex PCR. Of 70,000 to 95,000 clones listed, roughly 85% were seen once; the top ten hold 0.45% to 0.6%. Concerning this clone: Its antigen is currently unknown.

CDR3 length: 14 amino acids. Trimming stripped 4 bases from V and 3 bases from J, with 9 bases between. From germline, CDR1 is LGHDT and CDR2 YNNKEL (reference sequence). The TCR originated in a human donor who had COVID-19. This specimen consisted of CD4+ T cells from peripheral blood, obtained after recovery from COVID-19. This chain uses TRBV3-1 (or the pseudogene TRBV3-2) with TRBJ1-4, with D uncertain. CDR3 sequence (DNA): TGTGCCAGCAGCCTAGTAGTTGCTAATGAAAAACTGTTTTTT. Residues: CASSLVVANEKLFF.